These 27 T cell receptor beta chains originate from one sample sequenced in a study of T-cell memory formation after mild COVID-19. TCRdb re-derived calls from the 5' RACE reads in MiXCR, one entry per CDR3 protein. This table holds fewer than 350,000 distinct CDR3 sequences, 15% found once. The sequencing input was PBMCs or a T cell subset sorted from them (not recorded which). The receptors here all came from a man between 18 and 29 years old who had mild COVID-19 (a few samples of this study predate the infection). Cell type and time point are not known.

The V call is TRBV7-9, the J call TRBJ2-1; D perhaps matches TRBD1 (5 bases). The CDR3 has 15 amino acids. The V end lost 6 bases, the J end lost 8 bases, and 20 bases lay between the germline ends. Germline V gene data show CDR1 as SEHNR and CDR2 as FQNEAQ (reference sequence). This chain's CDR3 is CASSLSQGTHDEQFF. The CDR3 DNA reads as TGTGCCAGCAGTTTATCCCAGGGAACCCACGATGAGCAGTTCTTC.

This clonotype was counted many times. The rearrangement uses TRBV12-3 or TRBV12-4 and TRBJ1-6; D is possibly TRBD1 (5 bases). The CDR3 runs 14 residues. The V gene lost 4 bases and the J gene lost 5 bases, with 9 bases spanning the gap. The CDR3 loop reads CASSYQGNNSPLHF. The DNA of the CDR3 is TGTGCCAGCAGTTACCAGGGCAATAATTCACCCCTCCACTTT.

The rearrangement links TRBV5-5 to TRBJ2-1; TRBD1 matches 8 bases. This CDR3 spans 16 amino acids. J gave up 0 bases and V 4 bases, and 6 bases lay outside the gene matches. The V gene's germline CDR1 is SGHKS and CDR2 YYEKEE (reference sequence). The CDR3 DNA follows: TGTGCCAGCAGCGGGGGACAGGTCTCCTCCTACAATGAGCAGTTCTTC. Residues: CASSGGQVSSYNEQFF.

The rearrangement uses TRBV6-2 or TRBV6-3 and TRBJ2-2; 7 bases are a match to TRBD1. The junction had 13 bases not matched to a gene; V was cut back by 3 bases and J by 0 bases. The CDR3 length is 19 residues. Per the germline V gene, CDR1 is MNHEY and CDR2 is SVGEGT. The CDR3 DNA is TGTGCCAGCAGTTATTCGGATCTTGGGACAGAGGCGAACACCGGGGAGCTGTTTTTT. It is translated as CASSYSDLGTEANTGELFF.

This clonotype was counted only a few times. This sequence joins TRBV4-3 and TRBJ1-5; D not resolved. Per the germline V gene, CDR1 is LGHNA and CDR2 is YSLEER. The CDR3 is made up of 14 amino acids. Deletions cut 1 base from V and 1 base from J, with 5 bases between. In DNA form, the CDR3 reads TGCGCCAGCAGCCAAGTAGTGAGCAATCAGCCCCAGCATTTT. Residues: CASSQVVSNQPQHF.

The chain combines TRBV13 with TRBJ2-2; the D is unclear. CDR3 length: 15 amino acids. Trimming stripped 6 bases from V and 0 bases from J, with 11 bases between. Germline assignment: CDR1 PRHDT and CDR2 FYEKMQ (reference sequence). The CDR3 DNA follows: TGTGCCAGCAGTCCAACACCGACGAACACCGGGGAGCTGTTTTTT. The encoded protein is CASSPTPTNTGELFF.

The chain carries TRBV7-3 and TRBJ2-2, with TRBD2 identical over 7 bases. This CDR3 is 14 amino acids long. The V gene end was trimmed by 4 bases and the J gene end by 6 bases; junction bases not matched to a gene: 5. Germline V gene sequence: CDR1 SGHTA, CDR2 FQGTGA. The CDR3 bases are TGTGCCAGCAGCTCCGAGCGGGGTGCCGGGGAGCTGTTTTTT. Amino acid sequence: CASSSERGAGELFF.

Only a few counts were recorded for this clonotype. The chain uses TRBV12-5 and TRBJ2-5; D remains ambiguous. V lost 7 bases and J 7 bases, leaving 10 bases between the germline ends. The CDR3 length is 11 residues. Germline V gene lookup returns CDR1 LGHNT and CDR2 FRNRAP. CDR3 amino acids: CASATLGTQYF. Here the CDR3 DNA reads TGTGCTAGTGCCACCCTCGGGACCCAGTACTTC.

This clonotype came up a few times. The rearrangement links TRBV5-1 to TRBJ1-4; unclear D gene. In germline, CDR1 is SGHRS, CDR2 YFSETQ. The length of the CDR3 is 14 residues. The V and J ends lost 3 bases and 5 bases respectively, with 11 bases between them. CDR3 sequence (DNA): TGCGCCAGCAGCTCCCTCGTGGAAAATGAAAAACTGTTTTTT. This sequence encodes CASSSLVENEKLFF.

This clonotype was detected only a few times. The chain couples TRBV4-3 to TRBJ2-5, with D possibly matching TRBD1 (5 bases). The germline V and J ends were trimmed by 0 bases and 5 bases, with 10 bases remaining between them. In germline, CDR1 is LGHNA, CDR2 YSLEER. This CDR3 contains 14 residues. In DNA form, the CDR3 reads TGCGCCAGCAGCCAAGATCCCAGGGTGGAGACCCAGTACTTC. It is translated as CASSQDPRVETQYF.

This clonotype was detected a few times. This chain joins TRBV4-1 and TRBJ1-2; the D gene is possibly TRBD1 (6 bases). V dropped 0 bases and J dropped 7 bases, with 12 bases sitting between them. Germline-derived CDR1 and CDR2 are MGHRA and YSYEKL. This CDR3 has 14 amino acids. The CDR3 coding sequence is TGCGCCAGCAGCCAAGAAATTGTGGACAGTGGCTACACCTTC. This codes for CASSQEIVDSGYTF.

The rearrangement joins TRBV7-2 to TRBJ1-3; 7 bases line up with TRBD1. CDR3 length equals 15 residues. V shed 5 bases, J shed 2 bases, and the junction held 6 bases outside the gene matches. Germline lookup yields CDR1 SGHTA and CDR2 FQGNSA. CDR3 in DNA: TGTGCCAGCAGCCCACAGGGGATCCCTGGAAACACCATATATTTT. It codes for CASSPQGIPGNTIYF.

This clonotype was found a few times. The CDR3 loop is CASSTRLGGYNQPQHF. CDR3 in DNA: TGTGCCAGCAGCACCAGACTAGGTGGATACAATCAGCCCCAGCATTTT. The rearrangement joins TRBV6-2 or TRBV6-3 to TRBJ1-5; no reliable D call. V was clipped by 6 bases and J by 3 bases, with 18 bases between them. The CDR3 loop spans 16 amino acids. CDR1 is MNHEY and CDR2 is SVGEGT in the germline V gene.

CDR3 coding DNA: TGTGCCAGCAGTTACGAGGCCACCGGGACAGGTGGAGATGGCTACACCTTC. As protein: CASSYEATGTGGDGYTF. The chain combines TRBV6-2 or TRBV6-3 with TRBJ1-2; 8 nucleotides line up with TRBD1. CDR1 and CDR2 from the germline V gene are MNHEY and SVGEGT. V dropped 2 bases and J dropped 6; count of bases not matched to a gene: 14. The CDR3 has 17 residues.

On this clonotype itself: It is unclear where the CDR3 begins or ends on the DNA, so no DNA is shown, and the CDR3 is as TCRdb lists it. This chain links TRBV12-3 or TRBV12-4 with TRBJ2-2; the table gives TRBD1 as D, unverified against the DNA. Ends included, the CDR3 has 15 residues. CDR3 loop: CASHRGQGTPGSCFF.

The table lists this clonotype with a few counts. This chain links TRBV5-1 with TRBJ1-2; 7 nucleotides agree with TRBD1. V lost 1 base to trimming and J lost 2 bases; unmatched junction nucleotides: 5. The CDR3 extends over 15 amino acids. The germline gives CDR1 SGHRS, CDR2 YFSETQ. CDR3 protein: CASSLLPGQNYGYTF. The CDR3 DNA reads as TGCGCCAGCAGCTTGCTCCCGGGACAGAACTATGGCTACACCTTC.

Only a few counts were recorded for this clonotype. The genes are TRBV7-3 and TRBJ2-1; possibly TRBD2 for D (6 bases). The CDR3 totals 16 residues. Germline V lookup: CDR1 SGHTA, CDR2 FQGTGA. The V gene lost 3 bases and the J gene lost 0 bases, with 12 bases spanning the gap. The CDR3 protein is CASSFQGTFSYNEQFF. The CDR3 DNA sequence: TGTGCCAGCAGCTTTCAAGGGACTTTCTCCTACAATGAGCAGTTCTTC.

The rearrangement links TRBV5-1 to TRBJ2-7; D gene unclear. Between the trimmed V and J ends, which lost 4 bases and 2 bases, there was a span of 16 bases. The length of the CDR3 is 15 residues. CDR1 is SGHRS and CDR2 is YFSETQ in the germline V gene. This CDR3 reads CASSQAQTAAYEQYF. The CDR3 nucleotides are TGCGCCAGCAGCCAAGCTCAGACGGCCGCCTACGAGCAGTACTTC.

This chain uses TRBV21-1 with TRBJ1-5. TRBV21-1 is a listed pseudogene. This CDR3 spans 17 amino acids. The CDR3 spells CASSPRPDGDSNQPQHF. Written as DNA, the CDR3 is TGTGCCAGCAGCCCGAGGCCCGACGGTGATAGCAATCAGCCCCAGCATTTT.

This clonotype was observed a handful of times. The gene calls are TRBV7-8 and TRBJ2-1; perhaps TRBD1 as D (6 bases). This CDR3 has 16 amino acids. Trimming cost V 1 base and J 0 bases, with 10 bases left between them. CDR1 is SGHVS, CDR2 FQNEAQ, per germline. The CDR3 reads CASSLDRASSYNEQFF. The CDR3 coding sequence is TGTGCCAGCAGCTTAGACAGGGCCAGCTCCTACAATGAGCAGTTCTTC.

This chain joins TRBV6-1 and TRBJ2-5; D unresolved. Germline V gives CDR1 MNHNS, CDR2 SASEGT. The V end was cut by 1 base, the J end by 0 bases, with 6 bases between. The CDR3 covers 14 residues. The CDR3 DNA is TGTGCCAGCAGTGAAGGTGCAGACCAAGAGACCCAGTACTTC. Amino acid sequence: CASSEGADQETQYF.

The chain carries TRBV12-3 or TRBV12-4 and TRBJ2-7, with D perhaps matching TRBD1 or TRBD2 (7 bases each). The CDR3 spans 15 residues. V was trimmed by 5 bases and J by 2 bases, leaving 16 bases between them. In nucleotides, the CDR3 is TGTGCCAGCAGTCGACAGGGAGGGGGGACCTACGAGCAGTACGTC. Translating it yields CASSRQGGGTYEQYV.

This clonotype was counted at least ten times. The chain recombines TRBV5-1 with TRBJ2-5; TRBD1 agrees at 7 bases. The J segment lost 3 bases and the V segment lost 4 bases, leaving 3 bases of the junction unmatched. This CDR3 spans 13 amino acids. Germline V gene data show CDR1 as SGHRS and CDR2 as YFSETQ. The chain's CDR3 is CASSPGTEETQYF. CDR3 nucleotides: TGCGCCAGCAGCCCTGGGACAGAAGAGACCCAGTACTTC.

The CDR3 DNA follows: TGTGCCAGCAGCCCGGACAGGGGGGGCGAGCAGTACGTC. Its protein product is CASSPDRGGEQYV. The chain recombines TRBV7-8 with TRBJ2-7, with 10 bases fitting TRBD1. Germline CDR1 reads SGHVS; CDR2 reads FQNEAQ. V trimming: 5 bases; J trimming: 6 bases; junction bases outside the gene matches: 4. There are 13 residues in the CDR3.

The CDR3 spells CATSDGRQLRDSPLHF. The DNA of the CDR3 is TGTGCCACCAGTGATGGCCGACAGCTCAGGGATTCACCCCTCCACTTT. V usage is TRBV24-1 and J usage is TRBJ1-6, with a weak D call TRBD1 (5 bases). The CDR3 extends over 16 amino acids. The V and J ends lost 3 bases and 8 bases respectively, with 16 bases between them. Germline V CDR1 and CDR2: KGHDR, SFDVKD.

The rearrangement links TRBV2 to TRBJ1-6; no clear D gene. V was shortened by 3 bases and J by 1 base, with 13 bases between the two germline ends. The CDR3 consists of 17 residues. Looked up from germline, CDR1 is SNHLY and CDR2 is FYNNEI. The CDR3 DNA reads as TGTGCCAGCAGTGAGACCGGGCCGGGGTCCTATAATTCACCCCTCCACTTT. It is translated as CASSETGPGSYNSPLHF. Full variable domain (outside the CDR3, taken from reference TRBV2 and TRBJ1-6): EPEVTQTPSHQVTQMGQEVILRCVPISNHLYFYWYRQILGQKVEFLVSFYNNEISEKSEIFDDQFSVERPDGSNFTLKIRSTKLEDSAMYFCASSETGPGSYNSPLHFGNGTRLTVT.

This clonotype was recorded a few times. The chain recombines TRBV7-2 with TRBJ1-6, with 8 bases fitting TRBD1. Germline lookup yields CDR1 SGHTA and CDR2 FQGNSA. The CDR3 runs 15 residues. The V and J ends lost 6 bases and 5 bases, in that order; junction bases with no gene match: 6. The CDR3 loop reads CASRRQGADNSPLHF. In nucleotides, the CDR3 is TGTGCCAGCAGACGTCAGGGGGCTGATAATTCACCCCTCCACTTT.